These 26 T cell receptor beta chains originate from one sample sequenced in a study of T cells after posttransplantation cyclophosphamide. Methotrexate plus calcineurin inhibitor accompanied controls' myeloablative marrow transplants; sampling was 1 year later. TCRdb's table, derived via immunoSEQ multiplex PCR, lists solely in-frame clones and lacks some. The repertoire holds approximately 15,000 clones, with approximately 81% as singletons. Sequences were derived from PBMCs, sampled just under 450 days after allogeneic stem cell transplant with calcineurin inhibitor and methotrexate. Receptors were obtained from a young adult male patient who received an allogeneic stem cell transplant from an unrelated donor, was CMV-positive, and had acute and chronic GVHD. Some T cells may be graft donor cells.

The V call is TRBV6-1, the J call TRBJ2-7; 7 bases align to TRBD1. The germline V gene encodes CDR1 MNHNS and CDR2 SASEGT. V lost 3 bases to trimming and J lost 0 bases; unmatched junction nucleotides: 5. The CDR3 runs 15 residues. The DNA for the CDR3 is TGTGCCAGCAGTGATAGGGGGCTCCCCTCCTACGAGCAGTACTTC. Amino acids: CASSDRGLPSYEQYF.

This clone appeared once. As DNA, the CDR3 is TGTGCCAGCAGTCCCATAGCGGGATATGGAGATACGCAGTATTTT. This codes for CASSPIAGYGDTQYF. This chain uses TRBV6-6 with TRBJ2-3; 8 nucleotides match TRBD2. V lost 5 bases, J lost 5 bases, and 9 bases stayed unmatched. The CDR3 totals 15 residues. Germline V gene data show CDR1 as MNHNY and CDR2 as SVGAGI (reference sequence).

This chain links TRBV19 with TRBJ2-2; TRBD1 is a possible D gene (6 bases). Germline CDR1 LNHDA, CDR2 SQIVND (reference sequence). Trimming pared 8 bases from V and 10 bases from J, leaving 20 bases between. The CDR3 consists of 14 residues. As DNA, the CDR3 is TGTGCCAGTGCAGGGAGCTCGAAGGGGGTGGAGCTGTTTTTT. Protein product: CASAGSSKGVELFF.

V usage is TRBV7-2 and J usage is TRBJ2-3, with 8 nucleotides matching TRBD2. The V gene end was trimmed by 3 bases and the J gene end by 5 bases; junction bases not matched to a gene: 4. The CDR3 loop spans 14 amino acids. Germline V CDR1 and CDR2: SGHTA, FQGNSA. CDR3: CASSFILAGDTQYF. The CDR3 region has the DNA TGTGCCAGCAGCTTTATTCTAGCGGGAGATACGCAGTATTTT. Drawing the rest from reference TRBV7-2 and TRBJ2-3, the complete variable domain is GAGVSQSPSNKVTEKGKDVELRCDPISGHTALYWYRQSLGQGLEFLIYFQGNSAPDKSGLPSDRFSAERTGGSVSTLTIQRTQQEDSAVYLCASSFILAGDTQYFGPGTRLTVL.

The chain combines TRBV5-6 with TRBJ1-5; 9 positions agree with TRBD1. The germline CDR1 and CDR2 sequences are SGHDT and YYEEEE. V lost 4 bases and J lost 0; bases outside the gene matches: 5. The CDR3 loop spans 16 amino acids. CDR3 DNA: TGTGCCAGCAGCACTGGGACAGGGTATAGCAATCAGCCCCAGCATTTT. Translating it yields CASSTGTGYSNQPQHF.

The V call is TRBV9, the J call TRBJ1-3; 7 bases line up with TRBD1. Germline CDR1 and CDR2: SGDLS and YYNGEE. The CDR3 contains 15 residues. V shed 4 bases, J shed 3 bases, and the junction held 7 bases outside the gene matches. The CDR3 region has the DNA TGTGCCAGCAGCCGACGACAGGGTGGTGGAAACACCATATATTTT. Amino acids: CASSRRQGGGNTIYF. Together with reference TRBV9 and TRBJ1-3, the CDR3 gives the full variable domain: DSGVTQTPKHLITATGQRVTLRCSPRSGDLSVYWYQQSLDQGLQFLIQYYNGEERAKGNILERFSAQQFPDLHSELNLSSLELGDSALYFCASSRRQGGGNTIYFGEGSWLTVV.

This clone appeared a few times. The J gene is TRBJ1-2, the V gene TRBV7-2; 9 bases fit TRBD1. From germline, CDR1 is SGHTA and CDR2 FQGNSA. The length of the CDR3 is 14 residues. With V trimmed by 3 bases and J by 8 bases, 7 bases remained unmatched. Written as DNA, the CDR3 is TGTGCCAGCAGCTTGGGGACAGGGAGGGGGGGCTACACCTTC. Translating it yields CASSLGTGRGGYTF.

V usage is TRBV4-3 and J usage is TRBJ2-3, with D possibly TRBD2 on 6 matching bases. Germline V gives CDR1 LGHNA, CDR2 YSLEER. This CDR3 is built from 14 residues. Trimming cost V 0 bases and J 4 bases, with 8 bases left between them. The CDR3 here is CASSQEGEADTQYF. The CDR3 region has the DNA TGCGCCAGCAGCCAAGAGGGGGAGGCAGATACGCAGTATTTT.

The gene calls are TRBV11-1 and TRBJ2-1; 7 bases are a match to TRBD2. CDR1 is SGHAT and CDR2 is FQDESV in the germline V gene (reference sequence). V dropped 3 bases and J dropped 4; count of bases not matched to a gene: 6. This CDR3 contains 15 residues. The DNA for the CDR3 is TGTGCCAGCAGCTTGGGGTTCGGGGGGTACAATGAGCAGTTCTTC. Protein: CASSLGFGGYNEQFF. Supplemented by reference TRBV11-1 and TRBJ2-1, the full variable domain reads EAEVAQSPRYKITEKSQAVAFWCDPISGHATLYWYRQILGQGPELLVQFQDESVVDDSQLPKDRFSAERLKGVDSTLKIQPAELGDSAMYLCASSLGFGGYNEQFFGPGTRLTVL.

The V gene is TRBV4-3, the J gene TRBJ2-3, with 9 bases that match TRBD2. The CDR3 contains 18 residues. Germline CDR1 and CDR2: LGHNA and YSLEER. The V segment lost 4 bases and the J segment 4 bases; nucleotides outside the gene matches: 15. The CDR3 bases are TGCGCCAGCAGCCGGGGGGGTGGCGGGAGGGCCCGGTCAGATACGCAGTATTTT. It encodes CASSRGGGGRARSDTQYF.

The genes are TRBV29-1 and TRBJ1-1, with D uncertain. V shed 6 bases and J shed 0 bases, with 5 bases lying between them. The CDR3 is 11 residues long. Germline-derived CDR1 and CDR2 are SQVTM and ANQGSEA. The CDR3 reads CSVGLNTEAFF. The CDR3 DNA reads TGCAGCGTCGGGTTGAACACTGAAGCTTTCTTT.

The sample holds a few counts of this clone. This chain connects TRBV10-3 to TRBJ2-5; TRBD2 matches at 9 bases. Losses at the gene ends were 0 bases for V and 2 bases for J; bases not matched to a gene: 7. The CDR3 sequence is 17 residues long. CDR1 and CDR2 (germline): ENHRY, SYGVKD. The CDR3 sequence: CAISESGAGGMQETQYF. Here the CDR3 DNA reads TGTGCCATCAGTGAGTCGGGGGCGGGGGGGATGCAAGAGACCCAGTACTTC.

The V gene is TRBV12-5, the J gene TRBJ2-3; 8 positions match TRBD2. V lost 4 bases, J lost 4 bases, and 4 bases stayed unmatched. Germline V CDR1 and CDR2: LGHNT, FRNRAP. The CDR3 loop spans 14 amino acids. The CDR3 spells CASGSGTRPDTQYF. The CDR3 nucleotides read TGTGCTAGTGGTTCCGGGACTAGACCAGATACGCAGTATTTT.

V and J are TRBV6-5 and TRBJ1-3; TRBD1 might be the D (6 bases). The CDR3 has 14 amino acids. Germline V gene data show CDR1 as MNHEY and CDR2 as SVGAGI. V lost 6 bases to trimming and J lost 6 bases, with 15 bases between them. CDR3 DNA sequence: TGTGCCAGCAGCCCGGGACATACCAAAAACACCATATATTTT. Its protein product is CASSPGHTKNTIYF.

This rearrangement joins TRBV9 to TRBJ2-7; 7 nucleotides agree with TRBD1. V dropped 3 bases and J dropped 6; count of bases not matched to a gene: 12. CDR3 length: 15 residues. Germline V gene lookup returns CDR1 SGDLS and CDR2 YYNGEE. CDR3 nucleotides: TGTGCCAGCAGCGCCCAACCCACAGGGGCCAGCGAGCAGTACTTC. Protein: CASSAQPTGASEQYF. Filled out from reference TRBV9 and TRBJ2-7, the complete variable domain reads DSGVTQTPKHLITATGQRVTLRCSPRSGDLSVYWYQQSLDQGLQFLIQYYNGEERAKGNILERFSAQQFPDLHSELNLSSLELGDSALYFCASSAQPTGASEQYFGPGTRLTVT.

The chain joins TRBV7-9 to TRBJ2-7, with a weak D call TRBD2 (6 bases). This CDR3 is 15 amino acids long. Germline V gene data show CDR1 as SEHNR and CDR2 as FQNEAQ (reference sequence). Trimming removed 0 bases from V and 5 bases from J, with 14 bases in between. CDR3 sequence: CASSLAEGIVHEQYF. CDR3 coding DNA: TGTGCCAGCAGCTTAGCGGAGGGAATTGTCCACGAGCAGTACTTC.

Only a few counts were recorded for this clone. The V call is TRBV28, the J call TRBJ1-3, with unresolved D. The ends were cut back, 5 bases at V and 1 base at J, with 9 bases in the middle. The CDR3 is 14 amino acids. Germline CDR1 reads MDHEN; CDR2 reads SYDVKM. The CDR3 loop reads CASSPHQSGNTIYF. In DNA, the CDR3 is TGTGCCAGCAGTCCCCACCAGTCTGGAAACACCATATATTTT.

This clone has just a few counts. This sequence joins TRBV4-3 and TRBJ2-6; 7 bases are shared with TRBD1. V was pared by 4 bases and J by 0 bases, with 9 bases of the junction left unmatched. CDR1 and CDR2 from the germline V gene are LGHNA and YSLEER. This CDR3 comprises 18 residues. CDR3 region: CASSLTGSLPSGANVLTF. The CDR3 DNA follows: TGCGCCAGCAGCCTGACAGGGAGCCTTCCCTCTGGGGCCAACGTCCTGACTTTC.

The gene calls are TRBV5-1 and TRBJ1-1; 8 nucleotides match TRBD1. The V gene's germline CDR1 is SGHRS and CDR2 YFSETQ. V lost 5 bases and J lost 0; bases outside the gene matches: 9. CDR3 length: 16 amino acids. Here the CDR3 DNA reads TGCGCCAGCAGTGGCCTCAGGGGGCTCCTGAACACTGAAGCTTTCTTT. This gives the protein CASSGLRGLLNTEAFF.

V and J are TRBV28 and TRBJ1-2, with TRBD1 identical over 8 bases. Germline V gene sequence: CDR1 MDHEN, CDR2 SYDVKM. V lost 6 bases, J lost 0 bases, and 9 bases stayed unmatched. The CDR3 is 16 residues long. This CDR3 is CASRTIRQGTNYGYTF. The CDR3 bases are TGTGCCAGCAGGACCATACGACAGGGGACTAACTATGGCTACACCTTC.

The chain is built from TRBV28 and TRBJ1-5; a possible D gene is TRBD1 (5 bases). The CDR3 spans 14 residues. V shed 8 bases and J shed 0 bases, with 11 bases lying between them. Germline V gene lookup returns CDR1 MDHEN and CDR2 SYDVKM. The CDR3 loop reads CASFNTGSNQPQHF. The CDR3 nucleotides read TGTGCCAGCTTCAATACAGGTAGCAATCAGCCCCAGCATTTT.

The chain joins TRBV19 to TRBJ2-2, with 10 bases that match TRBD1. The germline gives CDR1 LNHDA, CDR2 SQIVND (reference sequence). This CDR3 contains 17 residues. V lost 1 base, J lost 6 bases, and 8 bases stayed unmatched. The chain's CDR3 is CASSIVGTGVFAGELFF. Written as DNA, the CDR3 is TGTGCCAGTAGTATAGTCGGGACAGGGGTTTTTGCCGGGGAGCTGTTTTTT.

Note on this clone: The junction departs from germline at one end; a sequencing error may be responsible. This chain joins TRBV5-6 and TRBJ1-1, with TRBD1 identical over 9 bases. The CDR3 is made up of 15 amino acids. The germline CDR1 and CDR2 sequences are SGHDT and YYEEEE. CDR3 nucleotides: TGTGCCAGCAGTTTGGGAGGGACAGGGAGGGCTGAAGCTTTCTTT. It encodes CASSLGGTGRAEAFF.

The chain carries TRBV6-6 and TRBJ2-1; TRBD2 might be the D (7 bases). This CDR3 spans 15 amino acids. V was pared by 2 bases and J by 2 bases, with 10 bases between. CDR1 MNHNY and CDR2 SVGAGI come from the germline V gene (reference sequence). DNA for the CDR3: TGTGCCAGCAGTTACGGAGGGGGGGCCTACAATGAGCAGTTCTTC. It encodes CASSYGGGAYNEQFF.

The chain uses TRBV5-5 and TRBJ2-2, with 8 bases lining up with TRBD1. Germline CDR1 SGHKS, CDR2 YYEKEE (reference sequence). Losses at the gene ends were 4 bases for V and 6 bases for J; bases not matched to a gene: 20. This CDR3 spans 19 amino acids. Here the CDR3 DNA reads TGTGCCAGCAGCCCCATACCCAAAACCGGACAGGGCAGTCCCGGGGAGCTGTTTTTT. Protein: CASSPIPKTGQGSPGELFF.

A single count supports this clone. This rearrangement joins TRBV5-1 to TRBJ2-3; 9 nucleotides line up with TRBD1. Per germline, CDR1 SGHRS and CDR2 YFSETQ. There are 16 residues in the CDR3. The V gene end was trimmed by 4 bases and the J gene end by 1 base; junction bases not matched to a gene: 7. The CDR3 protein is CASSLSGQGGTDTQYF. In nucleotides, the CDR3 is TGCGCCAGCAGCCTGTCGGGACAGGGTGGCACAGATACGCAGTATTTT.